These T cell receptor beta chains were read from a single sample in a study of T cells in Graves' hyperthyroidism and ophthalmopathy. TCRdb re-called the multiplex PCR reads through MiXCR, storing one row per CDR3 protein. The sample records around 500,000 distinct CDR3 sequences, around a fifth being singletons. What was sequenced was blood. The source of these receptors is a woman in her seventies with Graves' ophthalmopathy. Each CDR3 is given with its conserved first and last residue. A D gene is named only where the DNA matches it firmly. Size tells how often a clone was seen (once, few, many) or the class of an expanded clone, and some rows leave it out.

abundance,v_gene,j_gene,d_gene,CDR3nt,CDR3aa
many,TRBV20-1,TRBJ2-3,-,TGCAGCGGCCTGACTGGTTCCACAGATACGCAGTATTTT,CSGLTGSTDTQYF
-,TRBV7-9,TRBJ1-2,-,TGTGCCAGCAGCTTCGGTCCCTCGGGGGGCTACACCTTC,CASSFGPSGGYTF
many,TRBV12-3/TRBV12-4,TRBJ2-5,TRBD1,TGTGCCAGCAGTAAAGACAGGGGAAGGTGGGAGACCCAGTACTTC,CASSKDRGRWETQYF
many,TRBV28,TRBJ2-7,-,TGTGCCAGCATCCCCTGGGGACCGGGCACCTACGAGCAGTACTTC,CASIPWGPGTYEQYF
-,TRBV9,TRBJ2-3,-,TGTGCCAGCAGCCAACATTCGAGCATACTCACAGATACGCAGTATTTT,CASSQHSSILTDTQYF
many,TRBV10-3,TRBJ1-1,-,TGTGCCATCAAAGAGAACACTGAAGCTTTCTTT,CAIKENTEAFF
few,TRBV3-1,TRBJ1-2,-,TGTGCCAGCAGCCTCGACCAAAGGGGCTACACCTTC,CASSLDQRGYTF
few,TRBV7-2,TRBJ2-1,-,TGTGCCAGCAGCTTAGCGGGTTTTGGCCAGTACAATGAGCAGTTCTTC,CASSLAGFGQYNEQFF
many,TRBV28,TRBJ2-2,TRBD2,TGTGCCAGCAGTTTAGGACTAGCGAACGGGGAGCTGTTTTTT,CASSLGLANGELFF
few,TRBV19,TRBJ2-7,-,TGTGCCAGTAGTATTCTCCGGGACGGACCGTGCGAGCAGTACTTC,CASSILRDGPCEQYF
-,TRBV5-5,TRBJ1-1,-,TGTGCCAGCAGCCTGGACAGTAGGGACACTGAAGCTTTCTTT,CASSLDSRDTEAFF
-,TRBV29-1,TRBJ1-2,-,TGCAGCGTCGCATTTAGAGGGGGTGGCTACACCTTC,CSVAFRGGGYTF
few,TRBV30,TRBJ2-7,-,TGTGCCTGGGCGGGGAGTTTCGAGCAGTACTTC,CAWAGSFEQYF
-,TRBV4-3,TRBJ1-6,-,TGCGCCAGCAGCCAAGAAACTGGGCTTGGCTCCAATTCACCCCTCCACTTT,CASSQETGLGSNSPLHF
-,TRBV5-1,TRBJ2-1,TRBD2,TGCGCCAGCAGCGATGGGCGGCTAGCGGGAGTGGGTGAGCAGTTCTTC,CASSDGRLAGVGEQFF
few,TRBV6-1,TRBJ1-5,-,TGTGCCAGCAGTGAATCTACCCGTCAGCCCCAGCATTTT,CASSESTRQPQHF